This T cell receptor beta chain was found in a study of blood T cell repertoires in COVID-19. The V gene's germline CDR1 is SGHDN and CDR2 FVKESK. This CDR3 has 15 amino acids. V dropped 1 base and J dropped 0 bases, with 10 bases sitting between them. As handled by the study authors: By means of reference gene primer amplification, nucleated cell counts were estimated. The method was immunoSEQ multiplex PCR; TCRdb's version includes in-frame clones alone and lacks a portion of them. Clone size and V and J calls were adopted from that table, with D and trimming inferred from the DNA. The repertoire holds approximately 210,000 clones, with about nine tenths as singletons.

The sequencing input was PBMCs or T cells enriched from blood (not recorded which). The chain uses TRBV14 and TRBJ2-7, with D possibly TRBD2 on 6 matching bases. This sequence was found in a woman aged 25-40 years who had recovered from COVID-19. DNA for the CDR3: TGTGCCAGCAGCCAAGCTAGCGCCAGCTCCTACGAGCAGTACTTC. The encoded protein is CASSQASASSYEQYF.